One sample yielded the 19 T cell receptor beta chains listed below, sequenced in a study of control samples from healthy donors and cancer patients. TCRdb's copy holds only in-frame clones and misses some; the assay was immunoSEQ multiplex PCR. The sample lists about 100,000 clones; about 89% were seen once. Specimen: blood. Every receptor here comes from a man aged 25 to 40 in good health.

V usage is TRBV29-1 and J usage is TRBJ1-4; unclear D gene. The germline CDR1 and CDR2 sequences are SQVTM and ANQGSEA. The V end was cut by 7 bases, the J end by 3 bases, with 9 bases between. The CDR3 length is 12 residues. Here the CDR3 DNA reads TGCAGCGCCATACTTCCTAATGAAAAACTGTTTTTT. Translating gives CSAILPNEKLFF.

This sequence joins TRBV30 and TRBJ1-1; possibly TRBD1 for D (6 bases). V was pared by 6 bases and J by 1 base, with 15 bases between. The CDR3 has 14 amino acids. Germline V gene sequence: CDR1 GTSNPN, CDR2 SVGIG (reference sequence). CDR3 sequence (DNA): TGTGCCTGTCGGGCAGGACAGAGGAACACTGAAGCTTTCTTT. This gives the protein CACRAGQRNTEAFF.

This clone is a singleton in its sample. The chain recombines TRBV19 with TRBJ2-3; 8 positions agree with TRBD2. V shed 2 bases, J shed 4 bases, and the junction held 2 bases outside the gene matches. CDR1 and CDR2 from the germline V gene are LNHDA and SQIVND (reference sequence). The CDR3 loop spans 14 amino acids. CDR3 protein: CASSISGSADTQYF. The CDR3 DNA follows: TGTGCCAGTAGTATAAGCGGGAGCGCAGATACGCAGTATTTT.

V is TRBV7-7 and J is TRBJ2-7; TRBD1 or TRBD2 may be the D gene (6 bases each). CDR3 length equals 14 residues. CDR1 is SSHAT, CDR2 FNYEAQ, per germline (reference sequence). Trimming stripped 0 bases from V and 7 bases from J, with 13 bases between. CDR3 loop: CASSLAAGHPEQYF. The CDR3 DNA follows: TGTGCCAGCAGCTTAGCGGCGGGACACCCGGAGCAGTACTTC.

V gene TRBV19 combines with J gene TRBJ1-2; D perhaps matches TRBD1 (6 bases). The CDR3 extends over 14 amino acids. V was pared by 6 bases and J by 7 bases, with 18 bases between. CDR1 is LNHDA, CDR2 SQIVND, per germline (reference sequence). CDR3 residues: CASRQGTFIFGYTF. The CDR3 nucleotides read TGTGCCAGTAGACAGGGTACTTTTATCTTTGGCTACACCTTC.

The V gene is TRBV2, the J gene TRBJ1-4, with 12 bases matching TRBD1. V trimming: 6 bases; J trimming: 2 bases; junction bases outside the gene matches: 4. CDR3 length: 16 residues. From germline, CDR1 is SNHLY and CDR2 FYNNEI. The CDR3 DNA reads TGTGCCAGCAGGCCCGGGACAGGGGGCACTAATGAAAAACTGTTTTTT. Amino acids: CASRPGTGGTNEKLFF.

This chain links TRBV6-5 with TRBJ1-6, with unresolved D. Trimming took 1 base from V and 12 from J, leaving 13 bases between them. Germline lookup yields CDR1 MNHEY and CDR2 SVGAGI. The CDR3 runs 14 residues. CDR3 DNA: TGTGCCAGCAGTTACTTGTCAGGCAACGAACCCCTCCACTTT. This codes for CASSYLSGNEPLHF.

The V gene is TRBV5-1, the J gene TRBJ1-5, with TRBD1 identical over 10 bases. V shed 6 bases and J 15 bases; nucleotides not matched to a gene: 12. The CDR3 covers 13 residues. CDR1 and CDR2 (germline): SGHRS, YFSETQ. CDR3 region: CASKATGGASWHF. The CDR3 DNA reads TGCGCCAGCAAAGCGACAGGGGGCGCGAGTTGGCATTTT.

V usage is TRBV18 and J usage is TRBJ2-2; perhaps TRBD1 as D (6 bases). This CDR3 spans 17 amino acids. The V end was cut by 6 bases, the J end by 0 bases, with 17 bases between. Germline CDR1 reads KGHSH; CDR2 reads LQKENI. Written as DNA, the CDR3 is TGTGCCAGCTCCCCCCTGCCGGACAGATCGAACACCGGGGAGCTGTTTTTT. Its protein product is CASSPLPDRSNTGELFF.

This chain joins TRBV7-9 and TRBJ1-5, with TRBD1 identical over 11 bases. The germline V gene encodes CDR1 SEHNR and CDR2 FQNEAQ (reference sequence). V gave up 1 base and J gave up 6 bases; unmatched junction bases: 5. The CDR3 is made up of 16 amino acids. In nucleotides, the CDR3 is TGTGCCAGCAGCTTAGTGGGACAGGGGGAATCTCAGCCCCAGCATTTT. Protein sequence: CASSLVGQGESQPQHF.

The chain links TRBV19 to TRBJ2-1, with 9 positions matching TRBD2. The V gene's germline CDR1 is LNHDA and CDR2 SQIVND (reference sequence). Losses at the gene ends were 5 bases for V and 1 base for J; bases not matched to a gene: 9. The CDR3 extends over 17 amino acids. CDR3 nucleotide sequence: TGTGCCAGTAGTGGGGGGCCGGGACTAGCATCCTACAATGAGCAGTTCTTC. Amino acids: CASSGGPGLASYNEQFF.

The rearrangement links TRBV5-6 to TRBJ2-1, with 10 bases lining up with TRBD2. The length of the CDR3 is 18 residues. Germline V CDR1 and CDR2: SGHDT, YYEEEE. Germline trimming cut 4 bases from V and 14 bases from J; bases unmatched to any gene: 24. CDR3 in DNA: TGTGCCAGCAGCCTACTCTCGGCTAGCGGGAGCCCTTCAGCTCAGGAGTTCTTC. Encoded protein: CASSLLSASGSPSAQEFF.

The rearrangement links TRBV28 to TRBJ2-3; 12 nucleotides match TRBD2. The CDR3 has 15 amino acids. CDR1 and CDR2 (germline): MDHEN, SYDVKM. V dropped 4 bases and J dropped 3; count of bases not matched to a gene: 2. DNA for the CDR3: TGTGCCAGCAGTTCACTAGCGGGAGGAACAGATACGCAGTATTTT. This encodes CASSSLAGGTDTQYF.

This chain links TRBV30 with TRBJ1-1, with 9 bases identical to TRBD1. This CDR3 has 16 amino acids. With 1 base clipped from V and 1 base from J, the junction kept 7 bases outside the gene matches. Germline V lookup: CDR1 GTSNPN, CDR2 SVGIG (reference sequence). CDR3 sequence reads: CAWSETGGVRNTEAFF. DNA for the CDR3: TGTGCCTGGAGTGAAACAGGGGGCGTCAGGAACACTGAAGCTTTCTTT.

V usage is TRBV30 and J usage is TRBJ2-7, with D unresolved. Germline-derived CDR1 and CDR2 are GTSNPN and SVGIG (reference sequence). Between the trimmed V and J ends, which lost 5 bases and 2 bases, there was a span of 16 bases. This CDR3 spans 14 amino acids. The CDR3 spells CAWQTRRTPYEQYF. CDR3 DNA sequence: TGTGCCTGGCAAACCCGCCGGACCCCCTACGAGCAGTACTTC.

This clone is a singleton in its sample. V gene TRBV18 combines with J gene TRBJ1-2; D is perhaps TRBD1 (6 bases). CDR1 KGHSH and CDR2 LQKENI come from the germline V gene. V was clipped by 1 base and J by 10 bases, with 13 bases between them. The CDR3 contains 13 residues. CDR3 bases: TGTGCCAGCTCACCACACCCGGGGGCTCCCTACACCTTC. Translation gives CASSPHPGAPYTF.

The CDR3 DNA reads TGTGCCAGCAGCCAAGACACCTACGAGCAGTACTTC. Amino acid sequence: CASSQDTYEQYF. The chain links TRBV3-1 (or the pseudogene TRBV3-2) to TRBJ2-7; D unclear. The CDR3 totals 12 residues. The V gene's germline CDR1 is LGHDT and CDR2 YNNKEL (reference sequence). V was trimmed by 0 bases and J by 2 bases, leaving 2 bases between them.

This sequence joins TRBV7-2 and TRBJ2-6; no clear D gene. This CDR3 contains 16 residues. V was shortened by 3 bases and J by 4 bases, with 13 bases between the two germline ends. Germline lookup yields CDR1 SGHTA and CDR2 FQGNSA. CDR3: CASSFSVLGGANVLTF. The CDR3 DNA is TGTGCCAGCAGCTTTTCTGTTTTGGGAGGGGCCAACGTCCTGACTTTC.

The chain carries TRBV3-1 (or the pseudogene TRBV3-2) and TRBJ1-2; no reliable D call. Germline V gene lookup returns CDR1 LGHDT and CDR2 YNNKEL (reference sequence). The ends were cut back, 1 base at V and 7 bases at J, with 16 bases in the middle. CDR3 length equals 15 residues. The CDR3 protein is CASSQAEDYPSGYTF. CDR3 coding DNA: TGTGCCAGCAGCCAAGCTGAAGATTATCCCAGTGGCTACACCTTC.